A single sample gave rise to the 7 T cell receptor beta chains below, sequenced in a study of blood T cell repertoires in COVID-19. This table comes from immunoSEQ multiplex PCR, and its TCRdb copy is limited to in-frame clones, with some not included. Of 48,000 or so clones in the sample, 65% to 90% were seen once. The sequenced sample consisted of peripheral blood. The receptors here all came from a woman aged 80 or older with COVID-19, enrolled during active disease.

The V gene is TRBV20-1, the J gene TRBJ2-1; the match to TRBD2 covers 8 bases. V trimming: 3 bases; J trimming: 4 bases; junction bases outside the gene matches: 11. There are 16 residues in the CDR3. In germline, CDR1 is DFQATT, CDR2 SNEGSKA (reference sequence). CDR3 residues: CSASGREDRRYNEQFF. For the CDR3, the DNA is TGCAGTGCTAGTGGGCGGGAGGATCGGAGGTACAATGAGCAGTTCTTC.

The chain couples TRBV5-1 to TRBJ2-3, with 7 positions matching TRBD2. V trimming: 0 bases; J trimming: 0 bases; junction bases outside the gene matches: 1. CDR1 and CDR2 from the germline V gene are SGHRS and YFSETQ. This CDR3 spans 15 amino acids. The DNA for the CDR3 is TGCGCCAGCAGCTTGGTGGGGGGGAGCACAGATACGCAGTATTTT. The encoded protein is CASSLVGGSTDTQYF.

The rearrangement links TRBV7-9 to TRBJ2-1; 13 bases are shared with TRBD2. Trimming cost V 4 bases and J 6 bases; bases outside gene matches: 9. Per germline, CDR1 SEHNR and CDR2 FQNEAQ (reference sequence). The length of the CDR3 is 17 residues. The CDR3 nucleotides read TGTGCCAGCAGCTGGACACTAGCGGGAGGGCCGCTCAATGAGCAGTTCTTC. Amino acid sequence: CASSWTLAGGPLNEQFF.

The chain recombines TRBV3-1 (or the pseudogene TRBV3-2) with TRBJ1-5, with 7 bases fitting TRBD1. Germline trimming cut 0 bases from V and 7 bases from J; bases unmatched to any gene: 6. CDR3 length equals 15 residues. The germline gives CDR1 LGHDT, CDR2 YNNKEL (reference sequence). The CDR3 loop is CASSQERAGGQPQHF. As DNA, the CDR3 is TGTGCCAGCAGCCAAGAGAGGGCAGGGGGACAGCCCCAGCATTTT.

The chain employs TRBV6-5 and TRBJ1-6, with 8 bases fitting TRBD1. CDR1 and CDR2 from the germline V gene are MNHEY and SVGAGI. Trimming cost V 2 bases and J 7 bases; bases outside gene matches: 1. The CDR3 sequence is 14 residues long. CDR3 sequence (DNA): TGTGCCAGCAGTTACGGGACAGGCAATTCACCCCTCCACTTT. As protein: CASSYGTGNSPLHF.

This sequence joins TRBV6-4 and TRBJ2-1; TRBD2 aligns across 11 bases. Trimming removed 3 bases from V and 7 bases from J; junction bases left unmatched: 14. The CDR3 is made up of 18 amino acids. CDR1 and CDR2 (germline): MRHNA, SNTAGT. Here the CDR3 DNA reads TGTGCCAGCAGTGAAGGAAGGGTAGCGGGAGGGCCAGGGAATGAGCAGTTCTTC. This gives the protein CASSEGRVAGGPGNEQFF.

The chain couples TRBV4-2 to TRBJ2-6; 7 bases are shared with TRBD1. This CDR3 has 17 amino acids. J lost 0 bases, V lost 0 bases, and 2 bases had no gene match. Germline-derived CDR1 and CDR2 are LGHNA and YNFKEQ. CDR3 sequence reads: CASSQDRDSSGANVLTF. CDR3 sequence (DNA): TGTGCCAGCAGCCAAGATAGGGACAGCTCTGGGGCCAACGTCCTGACTTTC.